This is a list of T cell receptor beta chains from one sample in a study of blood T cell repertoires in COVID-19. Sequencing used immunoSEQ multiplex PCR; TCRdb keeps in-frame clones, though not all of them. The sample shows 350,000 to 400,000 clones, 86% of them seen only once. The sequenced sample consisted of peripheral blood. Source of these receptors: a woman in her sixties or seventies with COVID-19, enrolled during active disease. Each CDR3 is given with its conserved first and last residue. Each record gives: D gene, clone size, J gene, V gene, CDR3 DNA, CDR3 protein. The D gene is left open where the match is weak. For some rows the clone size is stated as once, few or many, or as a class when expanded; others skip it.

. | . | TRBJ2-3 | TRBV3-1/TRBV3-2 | TGTGCCAGCAGCCAACTCCTTAGCACAGATACGCAGTATTTT | CASSQLLSTDTQYF
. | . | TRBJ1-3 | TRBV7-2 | TGTGCCAGCAGCTACACCGGGGTTGGAGGAAACACCATATATTTT | CASSYTGVGGNTIYF
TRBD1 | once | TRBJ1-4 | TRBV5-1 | TGCGCCAGCAGCCTAGACAGGGGATGGAATGAAAAACTGTTTTTT | CASSLDRGWNEKLFF
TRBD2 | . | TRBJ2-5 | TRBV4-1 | TGCGCCAGCAGCTTTCTAGCGGGGGGGCCAAGGTACCAAGAGACCCAGTACTTC | CASSFLAGGPRYQETQYF
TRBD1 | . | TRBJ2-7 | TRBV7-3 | TGTGCCAGCAGCCTTGGGACAGCGTCTAGGTACGAGCAGTACTTC | CASSLGTASRYEQYF
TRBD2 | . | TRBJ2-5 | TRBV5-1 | TGCGCCAGCAGCCCTGGGACTAGCGGGCCCCAAGAGACCCAGTACTTC | CASSPGTSGPQETQYF
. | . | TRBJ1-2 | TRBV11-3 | TGTGCCAGCACAACAGGGTCGGCCCACCACTATGGCTACACCTTC | CASTTGSAHHYGYTF
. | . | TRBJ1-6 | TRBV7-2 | TGTGCCAGCAGCCAGTTTGACAAGCCCCTCCACTTT | CASSQFDKPLHF
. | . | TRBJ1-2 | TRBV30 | TGTGCCTGGAGGACCGGGACATACTATGGCTACACCTTC | CAWRTGTYYGYTF
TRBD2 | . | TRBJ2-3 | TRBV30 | TGTGCCTGGAGCTCCTGGAGGACTAGCGGGACATCAGATACGCAGTATTTT | CAWSSWRTSGTSDTQYF
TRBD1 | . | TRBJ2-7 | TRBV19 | TGTGCCAGTAGTCTCGGACAGGGAGAGTCCGAGCAGTACTTC | CASSLGQGESEQYF
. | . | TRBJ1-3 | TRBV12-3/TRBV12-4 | TGTGCCAGCAGTCCGAGGCCGCGAGACACCATATATTTT | CASSPRPRDTIYF
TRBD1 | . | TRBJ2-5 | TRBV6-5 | TGTGCCAGCAGGGGACAGGTCAGAGAGACCCAGTACTTC | CASRGQVRETQYF